This T cell receptor (beta chain) was observed in a study of cytomegalovirus exposure and HLA in healthy donors. General study results and limits: Roughly uniform sequencing depth across donors was assumed, possibly incorrectly. A later analysis found that most CMV-associated TCR beta chains appeared HLA-restricted. Apart from CMV serostatus, no immune exposure information was available. Likely technical artifact: a cluster of highly shared sequence variants.

Regarding this clone: No antigen is known for it.

The V gene's germline CDR1 is MDHEN and CDR2 SYDVKM. The length of the CDR3 is 15 residues. Trimming took off 5 bases at V and 2 bases at J, with 14 bases between the two ends. PCR was performed using 60 Vbeta and 13 Jbeta primers. Clones were read by immunoSEQ multiplex PCR, and TCRdb kept only the in-frame ones, dropping some. This table has around 67,000 clones, less than 70% appearing once. J is TRBJ2-3 and V is TRBV28; D gene uncertain. Sequencing used PBMCs. This receptor was identified in a woman aged 45-65 years in good health and CMV-seronegative. The CDR3 DNA reads as TGTGCCAGCAGTGAGCGCGTGGCCCCCACAGATACGCAGTATTTT. Its protein is CASSERVAPTDTQYF.